These 2 T cell receptor beta chains were sequenced from one sample in a study of blood T cell repertoires in COVID-19. Libraries were prepared by immunoSEQ multiplex PCR; TCRdb keeps only in-frame clonotypes and omits some of them. Of about 150,000 clones in the sample, about 90% were seen once. The sequenced material came from peripheral blood. The receptors were gathered from a man aged 50-59 years with acute or convalescent COVID-19.

V and J are TRBV28 and TRBJ1-6, with 7 bases lining up with TRBD1. Germline CDR1 MDHEN, CDR2 SYDVKM. The CDR3 runs 14 residues. J gave up 4 bases and V 6 bases, and 3 bases lay outside the gene matches. The CDR3 bases are TGTGCCAGCAGATCGACAGGGTATAATTCACCCCTCCACTTT. It codes for CASRSTGYNSPLHF.

This chain connects TRBV7-6 to TRBJ1-6; 8 bases are a match to TRBD1. This CDR3 is built from 19 residues. Germline loops: CDR1 SGHVS, CDR2 FNYEAQ. Trimming removed 2 bases from V and 9 bases from J; junction bases left unmatched: 18. The CDR3 DNA sequence: TGTGCCAGCAGCTTACCTCAGGGGGCGTACACTCATGATGGTTCACCCCTCCACTTT. It yields the protein CASSLPQGAYTHDGSPLHF.